This T cell receptor beta chain was identified during a study of blood T cell repertoires in COVID-19. Under the authors' procedure: Estimated nucleated cell counts came from reference gene primer amplification. Generated by immunoSEQ multiplex PCR, the TCRdb table keeps only in-frame clones and is missing some. V and J calls and clone size come straight from that table; D and trimming were deduced from the DNA. This sample has about 130,000 clones, with about 88% found just once. Germline values: CDR1 MGHRA, CDR2 YSYEKL. This CDR3 comprises 13 residues. Between the trimmed V and J ends, which lost 3 bases and 1 base, there was a span of 6 bases.

This clonotype was obtained from an elderly woman with acute or convalescent COVID-19. The sequenced sample consisted of peripheral blood. The chain uses TRBV4-1 and TRBJ1-2; D is unresolved. The CDR3 bases are TGCGCCAGCAGCCAGACTGATAACTATGGCTACACCTTC. This translates into CASSQTDNYGYTF.